Detailed here is one T cell receptor (beta chain). TCRdb keeps only in-frame clones here, not all; method: immunoSEQ multiplex PCR. In the table there are 400,000 to 500,000 clones, 80% to 95% of which are singletons. This sample is drawn from a study of control samples from healthy donors and cancer patients. V trimming: 6 bases; J trimming: 14 bases; junction bases outside the gene matches: 7. The CDR3 spans 11 residues. The germline V gene encodes CDR1 MNHEY and CDR2 SVGAGI. The sample comprised PBMCs. The source of this sequence is a man aged 40-49 years with head and neck cancer. V gene TRBV6-5 combines with J gene TRBJ2-1; 7 bases match TRBD2. This CDR3 is CASRGLGEEFF. The CDR3 DNA is TGTGCCAGCAGAGGACTAGGGGAGGAGTTCTTC.